This T cell receptor beta chain is drawn from a study of blood T cell repertoires in COVID-19. Looking at the study overall: Samples of COVID-19 (acute and convalescent) were obtained from the United States, Italy and Spain. T cells, B-cell-depleted T cells, or PBMCs supplied cDNA or gDNA.

Original methodology: From reference gene primer amplification, estimates of nucleated cell counts were derived. Clones were read by immunoSEQ multiplex PCR, and TCRdb kept only the in-frame ones, dropping some. From that table come the V and J calls and clone size; the DNA was used to work out D and trimming. Of about 200,000 clones listed, 88% were seen once; the top ten hold about 6.3%. This clone showed up just a few times. The specimen sequenced was peripheral blood. The sequence was obtained from a man in his forties with active or convalescent COVID-19.

The CDR3 DNA follows: TGTGCCAGCAGTCCAATCGACAGGGACGGAAACACCATATATTTT. This codes for CASSPIDRDGNTIYF. The rearrangement joins TRBV6-5 to TRBJ1-3; 7 nucleotides match TRBD1. The V gene's germline CDR1 is MNHEY and CDR2 SVGAGI. CDR3 length: 15 residues. The V gene end was trimmed by 5 bases and the J gene end by 4 bases; junction bases not matched to a gene: 8.